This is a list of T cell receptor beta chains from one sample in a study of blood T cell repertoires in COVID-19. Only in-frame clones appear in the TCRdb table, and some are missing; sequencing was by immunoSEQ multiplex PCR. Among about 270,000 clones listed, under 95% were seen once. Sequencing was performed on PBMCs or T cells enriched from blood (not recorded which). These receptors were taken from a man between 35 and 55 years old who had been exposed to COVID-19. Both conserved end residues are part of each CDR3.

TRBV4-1,CASSQVGRGGELFF
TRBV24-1,CATSQGRGEAFF
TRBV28,CASSAHGRTGRGVDEQFF
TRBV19,CASRPGTNYGYTF
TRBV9,CASSVASLSGNTIYF
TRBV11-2,CASSLGGPGEKLFF
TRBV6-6,CASSPRGTGRALYTEAFF
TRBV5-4,CASSSRTSGGKETQYF
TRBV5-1,CASSLSPSGSTDTQYF
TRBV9,CASSEDDPGLAGFTDTQYF
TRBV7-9,CASSYGQLSIYEQYF
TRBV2,CASSQGTGELFF
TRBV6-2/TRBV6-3,CASSRDSQETQYF
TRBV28,CASTKGRTSGITYEQYF
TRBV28,CASSLPSVEQFF
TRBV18,CASSPRLGLAGFYEQYF
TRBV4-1,CASSQYGLPNNEQFF
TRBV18,CASSQGGGRPQHF
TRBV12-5,CASGYILGQAYNQPQHF
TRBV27,CASSLRGSNYGYTF
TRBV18,CASSPPGQQAHEQYF
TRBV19,CASSGTWEVTQYF
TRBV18,CASSQKRGQETQYF
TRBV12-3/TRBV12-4,CATQDRGNQPQHF
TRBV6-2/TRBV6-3,CASSPLAGGVDEQFF
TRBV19,CASNTLLAENTGELFF
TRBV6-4,CASSPGAGRLAGGNTGELFF
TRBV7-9,CASSSPTSGVYNEQFF
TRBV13,CASSKGPWGAYEQYF
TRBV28,CASSFGSSYNEQFF
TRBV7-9,CASSQGQVRTGELFF
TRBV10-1,CAANSGMLNEQFF
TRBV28,CASSFVRGHMNTEAFF
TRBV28,CASRPAYNEQFF
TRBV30,CAWSQQGGVVNTEAFF
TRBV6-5,CASSLDSGVNTEAFF
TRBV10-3,CAISVTSGSYEQYF
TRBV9,CASGPGLAGDTQYF
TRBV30,CASQSIRQGRTEAFF
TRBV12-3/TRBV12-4,CASENRGRGPQHF
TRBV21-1,CASSKEGQGTGEQFF
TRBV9,CASSAYQGARGYTF